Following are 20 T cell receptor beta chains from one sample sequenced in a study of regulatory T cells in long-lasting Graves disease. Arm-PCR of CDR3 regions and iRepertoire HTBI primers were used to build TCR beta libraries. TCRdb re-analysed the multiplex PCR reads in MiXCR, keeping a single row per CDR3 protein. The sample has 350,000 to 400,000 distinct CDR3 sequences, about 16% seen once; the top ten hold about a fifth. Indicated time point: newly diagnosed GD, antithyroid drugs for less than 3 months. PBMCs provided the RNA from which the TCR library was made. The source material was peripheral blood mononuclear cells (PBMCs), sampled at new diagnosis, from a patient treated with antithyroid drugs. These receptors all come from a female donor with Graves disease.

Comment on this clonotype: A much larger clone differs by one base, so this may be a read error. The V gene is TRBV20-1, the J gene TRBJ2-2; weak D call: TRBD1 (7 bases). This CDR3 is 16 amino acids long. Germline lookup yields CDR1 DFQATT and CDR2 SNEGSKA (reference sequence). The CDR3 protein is CSALGGRGSNTGEPFF. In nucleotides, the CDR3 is TGCAGTGCTTTGGGGGGCAGGGGGTCGAACACCGGGGAGCCGTTTTTT.

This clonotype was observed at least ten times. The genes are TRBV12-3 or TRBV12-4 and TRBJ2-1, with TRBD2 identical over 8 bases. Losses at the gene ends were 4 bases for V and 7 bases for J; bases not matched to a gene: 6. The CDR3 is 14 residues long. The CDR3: CASSYPAGVNEQFF. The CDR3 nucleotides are TGTGCCAGCAGTTACCCAGCGGGAGTGAATGAGCAGTTCTTC.

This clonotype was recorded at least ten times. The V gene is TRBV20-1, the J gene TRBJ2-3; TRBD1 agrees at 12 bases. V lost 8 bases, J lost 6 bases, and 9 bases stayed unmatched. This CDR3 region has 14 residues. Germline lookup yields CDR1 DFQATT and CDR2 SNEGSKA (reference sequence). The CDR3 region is CSSSGTGGLDTQYF. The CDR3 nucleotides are TGCAGTTCCTCCGGGACAGGGGGCTTGGATACGCAGTATTTT.

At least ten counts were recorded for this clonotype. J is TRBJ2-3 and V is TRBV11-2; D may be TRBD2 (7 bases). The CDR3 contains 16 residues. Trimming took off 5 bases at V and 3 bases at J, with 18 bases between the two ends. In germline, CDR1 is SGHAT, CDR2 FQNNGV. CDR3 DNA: TGTGCCAGCAGCGGAGAGGGGGGACTATTTACAGATACGCAGTATTTT. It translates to CASSGEGGLFTDTQYF. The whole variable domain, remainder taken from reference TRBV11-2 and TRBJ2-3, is EAGVAQSPRYKIIEKRQSVAFWCNPISGHATLYWYQQILGQGPKLLIQFQNNGVVDDSQLPKDRFSAERLKGVDSTLKIQPAKLEDSAVYLCASSGEGGLFTDTQYFGPGTRLTVL.

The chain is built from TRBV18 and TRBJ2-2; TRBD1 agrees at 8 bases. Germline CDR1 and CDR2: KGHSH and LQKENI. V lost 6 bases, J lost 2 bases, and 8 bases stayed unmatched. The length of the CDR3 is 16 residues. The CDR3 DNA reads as TGTGCCAGCTCGCTCAGGACAGGGCGAAACACCGGGGAGCTGTTTTTT. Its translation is CASSLRTGRNTGELFF.

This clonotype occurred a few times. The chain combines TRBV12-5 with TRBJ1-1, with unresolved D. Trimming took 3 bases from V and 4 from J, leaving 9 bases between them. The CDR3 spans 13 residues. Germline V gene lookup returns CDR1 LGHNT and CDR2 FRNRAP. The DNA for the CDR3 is TGTGCTAGTGGTTTTGGATTAGGCACTGAAGCTTTCTTT. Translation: CASGFGLGTEAFF.

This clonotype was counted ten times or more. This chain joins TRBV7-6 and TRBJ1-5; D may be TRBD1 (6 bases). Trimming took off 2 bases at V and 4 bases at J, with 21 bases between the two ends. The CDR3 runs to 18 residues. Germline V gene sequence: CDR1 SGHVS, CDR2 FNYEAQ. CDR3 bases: TGTGCCAGCAGCTTAAGTCCTACAGGGTTTGGATTTAATCAGCCCCAGCATTTT. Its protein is CASSLSPTGFGFNQPQHF.

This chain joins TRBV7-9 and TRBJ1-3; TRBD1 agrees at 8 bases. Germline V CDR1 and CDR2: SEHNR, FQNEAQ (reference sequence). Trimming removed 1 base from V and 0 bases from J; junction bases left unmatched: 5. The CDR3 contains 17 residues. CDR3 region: CASSLGVTGASGNTIYF. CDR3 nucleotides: TGTGCCAGCAGCTTAGGGGTGACAGGGGCCTCTGGAAACACCATATATTTT.

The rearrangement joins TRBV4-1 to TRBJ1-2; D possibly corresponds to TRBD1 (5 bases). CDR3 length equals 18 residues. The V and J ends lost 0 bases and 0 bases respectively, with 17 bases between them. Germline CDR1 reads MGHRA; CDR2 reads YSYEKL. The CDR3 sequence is CASSQDMGTAVTNYGYTF. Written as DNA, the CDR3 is TGCGCCAGCAGCCAAGATATGGGGACCGCCGTCACTAACTATGGCTACACCTTC.

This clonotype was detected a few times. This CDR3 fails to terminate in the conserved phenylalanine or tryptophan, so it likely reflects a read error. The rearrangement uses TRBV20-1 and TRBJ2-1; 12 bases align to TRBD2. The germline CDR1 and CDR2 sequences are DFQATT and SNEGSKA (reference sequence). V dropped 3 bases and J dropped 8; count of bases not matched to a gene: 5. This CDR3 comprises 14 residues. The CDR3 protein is CSASPSGRADEQFL. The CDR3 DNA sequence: TGCAGTGCTAGTCCTAGCGGGAGGGCCGATGAGCAGTTCTTG.

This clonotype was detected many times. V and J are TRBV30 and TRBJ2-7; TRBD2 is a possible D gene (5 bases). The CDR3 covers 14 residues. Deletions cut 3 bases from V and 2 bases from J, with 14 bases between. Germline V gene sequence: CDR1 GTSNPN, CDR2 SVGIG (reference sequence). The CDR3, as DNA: TGTGCCTGGAGCATAGGAGGAATCGCCTACGAGCAGTACTTC. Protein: CAWSIGGIAYEQYF.

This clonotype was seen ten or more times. The CDR3 protein is CASSLGVDREKTQYF. The CDR3 DNA reads TGTGCCAGCAGCTTAGGCGTGGACAGGGAAAAGACCCAGTACTTC. This chain uses TRBV7-8 with TRBJ2-5, with TRBD1 identical over 8 bases. The V gene end was trimmed by 1 base and the J gene end by 6 bases; junction bases not matched to a gene: 7. Germline-derived CDR1 and CDR2 are SGHVS and FQNEAQ. The CDR3 extends over 15 amino acids.

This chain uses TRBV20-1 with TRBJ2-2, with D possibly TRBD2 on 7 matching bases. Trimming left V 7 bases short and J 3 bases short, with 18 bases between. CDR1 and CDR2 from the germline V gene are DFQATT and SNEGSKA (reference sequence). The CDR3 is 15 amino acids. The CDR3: CSGIKIGGHTGELFF. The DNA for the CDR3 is TGCAGTGGCATAAAAATCGGGGGGCACACCGGGGAGCTGTTTTTT.

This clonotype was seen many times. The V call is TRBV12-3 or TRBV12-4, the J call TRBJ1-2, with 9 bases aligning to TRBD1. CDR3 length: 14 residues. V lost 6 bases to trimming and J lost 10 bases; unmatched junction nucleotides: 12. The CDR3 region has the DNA TGTGCCAGCAGCTCAAAACAGGGGGCCCTGGACTACACCTTC. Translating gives CASSSKQGALDYTF.

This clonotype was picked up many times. The DNA of the CDR3 is TGCGCCAGCAGCCAAGGAAGCGGGATTCTCAATGAGCAGTTCTTC. It specifies CASSQGSGILNEQFF. V gene TRBV4-1 combines with J gene TRBJ2-1; TRBD2 aligns across 7 bases. Germline V gene data show CDR1 as MGHRA and CDR2 as YSYEKL. V gave up 1 base and J gave up 6 bases; unmatched junction bases: 6. The CDR3 has 15 amino acids.

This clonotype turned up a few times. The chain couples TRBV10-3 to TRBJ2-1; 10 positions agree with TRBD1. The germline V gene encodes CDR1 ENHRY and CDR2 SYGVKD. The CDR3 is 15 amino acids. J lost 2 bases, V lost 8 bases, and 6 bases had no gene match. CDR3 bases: TGTGCCATCGGCAGGGGACAGGGGACCTACAATGAGCAGTTCTTC. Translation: CAIGRGQGTYNEQFF.

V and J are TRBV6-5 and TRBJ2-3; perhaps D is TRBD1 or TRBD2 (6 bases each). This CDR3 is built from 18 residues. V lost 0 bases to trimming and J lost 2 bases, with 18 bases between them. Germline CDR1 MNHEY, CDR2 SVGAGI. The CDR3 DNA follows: TGTGCCAGCAGTTACTCGATCCGGGGGCGTACGTCCACAGATACGCAGTATTTT. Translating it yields CASSYSIRGRTSTDTQYF.

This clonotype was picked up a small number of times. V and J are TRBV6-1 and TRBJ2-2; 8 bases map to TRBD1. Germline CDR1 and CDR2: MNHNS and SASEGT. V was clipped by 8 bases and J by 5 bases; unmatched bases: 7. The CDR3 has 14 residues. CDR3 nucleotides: TGTGCCAGCCAAGGACAGGGAGGAACCGGGGAGCTGTTTTTT. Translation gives CASQGQGGTGELFF.

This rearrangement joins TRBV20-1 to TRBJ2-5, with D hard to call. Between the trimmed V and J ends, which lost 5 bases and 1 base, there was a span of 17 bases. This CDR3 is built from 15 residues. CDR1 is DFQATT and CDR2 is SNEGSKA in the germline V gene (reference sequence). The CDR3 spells CSAFSIGSRQETQYF. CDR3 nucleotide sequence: TGCAGTGCTTTCTCGATAGGATCGCGCCAAGAGACCCAGTACTTC.

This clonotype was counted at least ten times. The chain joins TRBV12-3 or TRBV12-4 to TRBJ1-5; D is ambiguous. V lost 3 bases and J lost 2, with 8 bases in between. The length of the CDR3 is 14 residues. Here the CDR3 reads CASSFWGGNQPQHF. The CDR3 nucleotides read TGTGCCAGCAGTTTTTGGGGAGGCAATCAGCCCCAGCATTTT.